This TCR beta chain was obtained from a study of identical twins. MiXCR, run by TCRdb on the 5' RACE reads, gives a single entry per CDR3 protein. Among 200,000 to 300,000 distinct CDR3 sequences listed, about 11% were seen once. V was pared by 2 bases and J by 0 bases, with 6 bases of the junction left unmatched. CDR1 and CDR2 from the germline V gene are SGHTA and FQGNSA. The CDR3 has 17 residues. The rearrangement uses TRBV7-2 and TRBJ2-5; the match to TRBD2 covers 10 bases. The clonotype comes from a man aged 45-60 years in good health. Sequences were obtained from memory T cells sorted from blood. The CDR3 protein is CASSLRRLAGYQETQYF. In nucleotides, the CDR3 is TGTGCCAGCAGCTTAAGAAGACTAGCGGGCTACCAAGAGACCCAGTACTTC.